The 21 T cell receptor beta chains in this list originate from one sample, sequenced in a study of T cells in Graves' hyperthyroidism and ophthalmopathy. Amplification targeted TCR beta CDR3 regions from RNA transcripts. The TCR CDR3 was amplified in a first-round RT-PCR using the HTBI primer set. TCRdb used MiXCR to reprocess the multiplex PCR reads, holding one entry per CDR3 protein. The sample consists of 490,000 or so distinct CDR3 sequences, roughly 22% of them appearing once. Sequencing used blood. These TCRs come from a woman aged 70-85 years with Graves' ophthalmopathy.

This clonotype came up a few times. At one end the junction does not follow the germline gene, possibly because of a read error. The chain combines TRBV10-3 with TRBJ2-1, with 7 bases fitting TRBD1. Per germline, CDR1 ENHRY and CDR2 SYGVKD. This CDR3 region has 10 residues. CDR3 nucleotide sequence: TGTGCCATCAGTGAAGGGACAGTCATCTTC. Encoded protein: CAISEGTVIF.

V gene TRBV10-3 combines with J gene TRBJ1-2; 7 bases align to TRBD1. V lost 4 bases, J lost 2 bases, and 10 bases stayed unmatched. CDR1 and CDR2 from the germline V gene are ENHRY and SYGVKD. The CDR3 runs to 16 residues. CDR3 nucleotide sequence: TGTGCCATCAGTGGAGAGGGGGCGCGGAAAAACTATGGCTACACCTTC. This translates into CAISGEGARKNYGYTF.

This clonotype was counted ten times or more. The V and J genes are TRBV12-3 or TRBV12-4 and TRBJ2-6; D not certain. This CDR3 is built from 12 residues. V dropped 3 bases and J dropped 3 bases, with 0 bases sitting between them. The CDR3 DNA follows: TGTGCCAGCAGTTTTGGGGCCAACGTCCTGACTTTC. Amino acids: CASSFGANVLTF.

Of note for this clonotype: One end of the junction varies from germline; a read error may be responsible. The chain has TRBV20-1 and TRBJ2-7; D remains ambiguous. There are 12 residues in the CDR3. The germline V gene encodes CDR1 DFQATT and CDR2 SNEGSKA (reference sequence). This chain's CDR3 is CSARGGNGEQYF. CDR3 DNA sequence: TGCAGTGCCAGAGGTGGGAATGGCGAGCAGTACTTC.

This clonotype was detected many times. This rearrangement joins TRBV7-2 to TRBJ1-1; TRBD1 is a possible D gene (6 bases). Trimming removed 5 bases at V and 8 bases at J, with 15 bases between. CDR1 and CDR2 from the germline V gene are SGHTA and FQGNSA. This CDR3 has 13 residues. CDR3 in amino acids: CASSPLGHQEAFF. The CDR3 DNA sequence: TGTGCCAGCAGCCCCCTGGGACACCAGGAAGCTTTCTTT.

V is TRBV28 and J is TRBJ1-5, with a tentative D call TRBD1 (5 bases). Looked up from germline, CDR1 is MDHEN and CDR2 is SYDVKM. The length of the CDR3 is 16 residues. The germline V and J ends were trimmed by 7 bases and 0 bases, with 16 bases remaining between them. DNA of the CDR3: TGTGCCAGCAATCCTCTCGGCGGGGGTAGCAATCAGCCCCAGCATTTT. Protein: CASNPLGGGSNQPQHF. The full variable domain, rest sourced from reference TRBV28 and TRBJ1-5, is DVKVTQSSRYLVKRTGEKVFLECVQDMDHENMFWYRQDPGLGLRLIYFSYDVKMKEKGDIPEGYSVSREKKERFSLILESASTNQTSMYLCASNPLGGGSNQPQHFGDGTRLSIL.

V is TRBV19 and J is TRBJ1-6, with unresolved D. The germline V gene has CDR1 LNHDA and CDR2 SQIVND (reference sequence). This CDR3 has 15 residues. The ends were cut back, 5 bases at V and 6 bases at J, with 14 bases in the middle. As DNA, the CDR3 is TGTGCCAGTAGTGATGCGGCGCGGTCTAATTCACCCCTCCACTTT. As protein: CASSDAARSNSPLHF.

This rearrangement joins TRBV4-1 to TRBJ1-2; 7 bases map to TRBD1. Germline V gene data show CDR1 as MGHRA and CDR2 as YSYEKL. V lost 0 bases to trimming and J lost 5 bases; unmatched junction nucleotides: 6. The CDR3 length is 15 residues. CDR3 sequence reads: CASSQEARGLYGYTF. As DNA, the CDR3 is TGCGCCAGCAGCCAAGAAGCAAGGGGGCTTTATGGCTACACCTTC.

This clonotype was observed at least ten times. The chain recombines TRBV2 with TRBJ2-2, with D unresolved. The V gene lost 6 bases and the J gene lost 1 base, with 6 bases spanning the gap. Germline V CDR1 and CDR2: SNHLY, FYNNEI. The CDR3 length is 13 residues. The CDR3 protein is CASSVKNTGELFF. CDR3 DNA sequence: TGTGCCAGCAGCGTCAAGAACACCGGGGAGCTGTTTTTT.

The genes are TRBV7-9 and TRBJ2-1; either TRBD1 or TRBD2 may fit D (6 bases each). V lost 5 bases, J lost 6 bases, and 17 bases lay in between. The CDR3 extends over 15 amino acids. Germline CDR1 and CDR2: SEHNR and FQNEAQ (reference sequence). For the CDR3, the DNA is TGTGCCAGCAGCGGGGGGCATTCGTCGGTCAATGAGCAGTTCTTC. This sequence encodes CASSGGHSSVNEQFF.

On this clonotype itself: This sequence may be a read error, since a much larger clone differs from it by one base. This chain links TRBV15 with TRBJ1-1, with D unclear. Trimming shortened V by 5 bases and J by 2 bases, and 12 bases separated the two germline ends. This CDR3 is built from 14 residues. The germline V gene encodes CDR1 LNHNV and CDR2 YYDKDF (reference sequence). The CDR3 sequence: CATSRNTLNTEAFF. CDR3 coding DNA: TGTGCCACCAGCCGTAACACCCTTAACACTGAAGCTTTCTTT. Full variable domain (outside the CDR3, taken from reference TRBV15 and TRBJ1-1): DAMVIQNPRYQVTQFGKPVTLSCSQTLNHNVMYWYQQKSSQAPKLLFHYYDKDFNNEADTPDNFQSRRPNTSFCFLDIRSPGLGDTAMYLCATSRNTLNTEAFFGQGTRLTVV.

Many counts were recorded for this clonotype. In nucleotides, the CDR3 is TGTGCCATCAGTTATTCCCCGGCCGCAGATACGCAGTATTTT. It encodes CAISYSPAADTQYF. V usage is TRBV10-3 and J usage is TRBJ2-3; D ambiguous. The CDR3 is 14 amino acids. From germline, CDR1 is ENHRY and CDR2 SYGVKD. V lost 5 bases and J lost 4, with 13 bases in between.

The chain uses TRBV24-1 and TRBJ2-1; D remains unclear. CDR1 and CDR2 from the germline V gene are KGHDR and SFDVKD. V lost 0 bases and J lost 6, with 8 bases in between. The CDR3 consists of 14 residues. CDR3 DNA: TGTGCCACCAGTGATTTGCAAATGGGCAATGAGCAGTTCTTC. It specifies CATSDLQMGNEQFF.

This clonotype was recorded many times. V and J are TRBV3-1 and TRBJ2-2; 16 nucleotides agree with TRBD2. This CDR3 contains 18 residues. Germline V gene sequence: CDR1 LGHDT, CDR2 YNNKEL (reference sequence). The trim removed 4 bases at V and 4 bases at J, leaving 6 bases unmatched. The CDR3 region is CASSLPGLAGGTTGELFF. CDR3 nucleotides: TGTGCCAGCAGCCTCCCGGGACTAGCGGGAGGGACCACCGGGGAGCTGTTTTTT. The variable domain in full, with the rest retrieved from reference TRBV3-1 and TRBJ2-2, is DTAVSQTPKYLVTQMGNDKSIKCEQNLGHDTMYWYKQDSKKFLKIMFSYNNKELIINETVPNRFSPKSPDKAHLNLHINSLELGDSAVYFCASSLPGLAGGTTGELFFGEGSRLTVL.

This clonotype has only a few counts. This rearrangement joins TRBV24-1 to TRBJ2-4; D possibly corresponds to TRBD2 (6 bases). There are 13 residues in the CDR3. Per the germline V gene, CDR1 is KGHDR and CDR2 is SFDVKD. Trimming shortened V by 4 bases and J by 6 bases, and 9 bases separated the two germline ends. The chain's CDR3 is CATSDPTRNIQYF. CDR3 nucleotide sequence: TGTGCCACCAGTGACCCGACTAGAAACATTCAGTACTTC.

This clonotype was seen a few times. The chain joins TRBV11-2 to TRBJ2-5, with 10 bases that match TRBD2. The germline gives CDR1 SGHAT, CDR2 FQNNGV. The CDR3 contains 19 residues. V lost 1 base, J lost 1 base, and 12 bases stayed unmatched. The CDR3 DNA follows: TGTGCCAGCAGCTTAGGCGCTAGCGGGAGCCCATACTTCCAAGAGACCCAGTACTTC. Its protein product is CASSLGASGSPYFQETQYF.

This clonotype occurred many times. This chain joins TRBV12-3 or TRBV12-4 and TRBJ2-7; tentative D call: TRBD2 (5 bases). V lost 5 bases and J 0 bases, leaving 14 bases between the germline ends. This CDR3 is 15 amino acids long. CDR3 loop: CASSTLASSSYEQYF. The CDR3 DNA sequence: TGTGCCAGCAGTACCTTAGCGTCCAGCTCCTACGAGCAGTACTTC.

The table lists this clonotype with a few counts. The rearrangement uses TRBV6-1 and TRBJ2-1; D is undetermined. V dropped 0 bases and J dropped 1 base, with 10 bases sitting between them. The germline CDR1 and CDR2 sequences are MNHNS and SASEGT. This CDR3 comprises 16 residues. The CDR3 nucleotides read TGTGCCAGCAGTGAAGCGAGCAGTGGGTCCTACAATGAGCAGTTCTTC. It specifies CASSEASSGSYNEQFF.

At least ten counts were recorded for this clonotype. The chain couples TRBV27 to TRBJ2-3, with 7 bases that match TRBD2. The J segment lost 7 bases and the V segment lost 0 bases, leaving 10 bases of the junction unmatched. The germline CDR1 and CDR2 sequences are MNHEY and SMNVEV (reference sequence). The CDR3 is 16 residues long. DNA of the CDR3: TGTGCCAGCAGTTTATCCTCAGCGGGACGGAGGAATACGCAGTATTTT. The encoded protein is CASSLSSAGRRNTQYF.

The chain couples TRBV11-2 to TRBJ2-2; D is undetermined. In germline, CDR1 is SGHAT, CDR2 FQNNGV. V lost 3 bases and J 6 bases, leaving 11 bases between the germline ends. There are 14 residues in the CDR3. CDR3 residues: CASSFSFLAGELFF. CDR3 nucleotides: TGTGCCAGCAGCTTTTCTTTCCTAGCCGGGGAGCTGTTTTTT.

The J gene is TRBJ1-6, the V gene TRBV19; D might be TRBD1 (6 bases). The CDR3 consists of 17 residues. V was trimmed by 5 bases and J by 5 bases, leaving 19 bases between them. Germline V gives CDR1 LNHDA, CDR2 SQIVND (reference sequence). The CDR3, as DNA: TGTGCCAGTAGTTCGGTGGGCAGGGGATCCCATAATTCACCCCTCCACTTT. It encodes CASSSVGRGSHNSPLHF.